This TCR beta chain is drawn from a study of blood T cell repertoires in COVID-19. Across the study: PBMCs, B-cell-depleted T cells, or T cells provided the cDNA or gDNA that made up the material.

TCRdb's table, derived via immunoSEQ multiplex PCR, lists solely in-frame clones and lacks some. The data show over 200,000 clones, about 90% seen once. The V end lost 6 bases, the J end lost 5 bases, and 7 bases lay between the germline ends. Germline values: CDR1 WNHNN, CDR2 SYGVQD (reference sequence). There are 12 residues in the CDR3. This sequence was found in a woman aged 25 to 39 who had recovered from COVID-19. The chain recombines TRBV10-1 with TRBJ2-2; D is undetermined. Sequencing was done on a sample of peripheral blood. CDR3 bases: TGCGCCAGCAGCCAGAATACCGGGGAGCTGTTTTTT. It codes for CASSQNTGELFF.